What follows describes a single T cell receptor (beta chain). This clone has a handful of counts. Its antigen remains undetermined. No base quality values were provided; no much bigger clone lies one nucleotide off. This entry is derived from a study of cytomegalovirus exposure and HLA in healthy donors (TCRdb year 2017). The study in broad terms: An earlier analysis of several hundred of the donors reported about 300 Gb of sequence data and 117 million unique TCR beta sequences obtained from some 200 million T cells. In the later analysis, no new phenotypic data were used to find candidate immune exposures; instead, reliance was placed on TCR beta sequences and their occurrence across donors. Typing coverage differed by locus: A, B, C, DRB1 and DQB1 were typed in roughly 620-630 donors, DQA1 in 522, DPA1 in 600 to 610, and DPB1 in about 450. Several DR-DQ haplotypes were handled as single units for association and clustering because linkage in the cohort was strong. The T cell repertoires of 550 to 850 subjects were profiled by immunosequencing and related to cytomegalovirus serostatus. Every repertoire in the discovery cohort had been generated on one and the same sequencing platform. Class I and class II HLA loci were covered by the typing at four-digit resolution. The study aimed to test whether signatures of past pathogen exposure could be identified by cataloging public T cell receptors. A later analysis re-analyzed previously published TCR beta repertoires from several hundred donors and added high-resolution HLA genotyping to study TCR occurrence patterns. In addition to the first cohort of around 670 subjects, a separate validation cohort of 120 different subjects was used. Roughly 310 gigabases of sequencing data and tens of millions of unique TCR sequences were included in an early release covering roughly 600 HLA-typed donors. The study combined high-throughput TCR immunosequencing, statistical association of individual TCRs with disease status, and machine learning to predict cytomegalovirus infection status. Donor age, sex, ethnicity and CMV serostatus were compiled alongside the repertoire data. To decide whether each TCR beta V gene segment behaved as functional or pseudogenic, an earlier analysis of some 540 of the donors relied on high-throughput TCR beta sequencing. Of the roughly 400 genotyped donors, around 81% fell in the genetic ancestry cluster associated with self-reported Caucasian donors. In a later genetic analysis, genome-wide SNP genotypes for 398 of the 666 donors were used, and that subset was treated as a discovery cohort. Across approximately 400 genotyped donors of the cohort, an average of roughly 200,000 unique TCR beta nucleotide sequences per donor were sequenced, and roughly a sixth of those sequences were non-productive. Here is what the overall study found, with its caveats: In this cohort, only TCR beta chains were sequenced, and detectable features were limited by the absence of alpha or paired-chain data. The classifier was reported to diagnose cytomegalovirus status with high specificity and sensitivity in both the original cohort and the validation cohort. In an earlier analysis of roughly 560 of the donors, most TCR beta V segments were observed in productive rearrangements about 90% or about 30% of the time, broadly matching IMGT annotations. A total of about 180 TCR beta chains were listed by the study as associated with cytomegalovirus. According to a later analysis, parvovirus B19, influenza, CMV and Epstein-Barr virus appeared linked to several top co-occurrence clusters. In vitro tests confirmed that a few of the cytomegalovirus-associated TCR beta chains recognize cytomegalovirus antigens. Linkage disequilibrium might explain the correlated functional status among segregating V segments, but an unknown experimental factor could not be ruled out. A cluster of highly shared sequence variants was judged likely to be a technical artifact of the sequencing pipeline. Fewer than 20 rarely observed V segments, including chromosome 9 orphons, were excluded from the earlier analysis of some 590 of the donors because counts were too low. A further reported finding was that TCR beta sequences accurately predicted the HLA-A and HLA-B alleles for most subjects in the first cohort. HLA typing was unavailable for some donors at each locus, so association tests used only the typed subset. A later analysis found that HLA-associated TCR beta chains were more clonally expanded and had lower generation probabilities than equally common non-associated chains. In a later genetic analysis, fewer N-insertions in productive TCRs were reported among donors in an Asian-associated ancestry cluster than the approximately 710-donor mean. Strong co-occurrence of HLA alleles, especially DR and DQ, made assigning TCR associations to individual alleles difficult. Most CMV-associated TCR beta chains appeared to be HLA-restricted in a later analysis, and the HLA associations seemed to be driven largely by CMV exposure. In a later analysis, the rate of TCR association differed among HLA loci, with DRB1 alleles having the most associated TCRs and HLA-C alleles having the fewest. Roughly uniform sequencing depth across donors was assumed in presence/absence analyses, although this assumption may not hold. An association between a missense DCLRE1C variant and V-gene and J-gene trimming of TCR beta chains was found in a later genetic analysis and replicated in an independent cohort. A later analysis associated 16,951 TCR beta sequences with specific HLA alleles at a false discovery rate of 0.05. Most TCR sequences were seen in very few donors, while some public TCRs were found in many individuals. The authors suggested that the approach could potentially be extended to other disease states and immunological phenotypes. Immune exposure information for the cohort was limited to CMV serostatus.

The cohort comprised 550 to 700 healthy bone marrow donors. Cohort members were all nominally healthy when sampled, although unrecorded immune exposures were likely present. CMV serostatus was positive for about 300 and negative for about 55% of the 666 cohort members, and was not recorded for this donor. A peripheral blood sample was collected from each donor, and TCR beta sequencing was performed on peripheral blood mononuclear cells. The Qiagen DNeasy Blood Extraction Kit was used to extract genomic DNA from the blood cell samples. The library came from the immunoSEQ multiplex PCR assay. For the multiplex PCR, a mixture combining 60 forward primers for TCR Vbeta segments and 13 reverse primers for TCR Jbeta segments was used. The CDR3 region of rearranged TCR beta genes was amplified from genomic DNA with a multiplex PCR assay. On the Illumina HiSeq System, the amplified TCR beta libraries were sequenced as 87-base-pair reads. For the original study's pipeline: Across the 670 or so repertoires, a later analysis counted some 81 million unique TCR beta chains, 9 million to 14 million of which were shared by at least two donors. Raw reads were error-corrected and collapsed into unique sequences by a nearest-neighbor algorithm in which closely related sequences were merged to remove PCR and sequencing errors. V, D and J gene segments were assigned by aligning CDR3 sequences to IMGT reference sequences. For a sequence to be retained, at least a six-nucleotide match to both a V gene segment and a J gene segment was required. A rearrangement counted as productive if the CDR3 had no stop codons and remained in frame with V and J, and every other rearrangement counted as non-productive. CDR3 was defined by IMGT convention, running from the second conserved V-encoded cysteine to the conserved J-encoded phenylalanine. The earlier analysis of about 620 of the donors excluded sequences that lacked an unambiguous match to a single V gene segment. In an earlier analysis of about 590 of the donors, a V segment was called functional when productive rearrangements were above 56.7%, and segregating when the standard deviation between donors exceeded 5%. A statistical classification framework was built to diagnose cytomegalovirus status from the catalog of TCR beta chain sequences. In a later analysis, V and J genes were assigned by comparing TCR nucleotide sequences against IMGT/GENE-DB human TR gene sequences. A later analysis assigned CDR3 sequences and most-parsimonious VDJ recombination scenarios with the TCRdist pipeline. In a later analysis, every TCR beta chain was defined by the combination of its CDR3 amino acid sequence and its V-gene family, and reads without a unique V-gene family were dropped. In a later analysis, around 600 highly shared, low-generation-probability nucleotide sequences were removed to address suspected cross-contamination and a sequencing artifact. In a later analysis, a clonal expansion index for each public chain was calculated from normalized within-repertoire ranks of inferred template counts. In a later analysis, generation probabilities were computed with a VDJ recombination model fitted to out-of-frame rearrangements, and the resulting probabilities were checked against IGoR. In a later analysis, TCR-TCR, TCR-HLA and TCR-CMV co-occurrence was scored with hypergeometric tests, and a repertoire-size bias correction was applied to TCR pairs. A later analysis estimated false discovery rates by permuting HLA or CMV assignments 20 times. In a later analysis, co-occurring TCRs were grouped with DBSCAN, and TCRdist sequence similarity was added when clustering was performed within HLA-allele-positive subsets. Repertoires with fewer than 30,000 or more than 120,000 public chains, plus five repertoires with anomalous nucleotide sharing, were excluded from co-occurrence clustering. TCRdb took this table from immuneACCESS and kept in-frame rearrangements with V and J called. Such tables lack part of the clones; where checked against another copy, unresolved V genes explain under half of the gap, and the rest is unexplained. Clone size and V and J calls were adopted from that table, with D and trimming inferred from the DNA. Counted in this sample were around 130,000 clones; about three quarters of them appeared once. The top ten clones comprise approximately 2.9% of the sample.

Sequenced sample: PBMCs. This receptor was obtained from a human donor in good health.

The CDR3: CASSITGDGYTF. The DNA sequence reads TGCGCCAGCAGCATCACAGGGGATGGCTACACCTTC. The receptor chain draws on TRBV5-1 and TRBJ1-2; 7 middle bases align to TRBD1. V is trimmed back by 4 bases and J by 6 bases, and the junction contains 3 bases that no gene match accounts for. The germline V gene yields SGHRS for CDR1 and YFSETQ for CDR2. Reading from cysteine to phenylalanine, the CDR3 counts 12 amino acids. Only the CDR3 DNA stays, 36 bases, in frame from base 1.